This TCR beta chain appears in the sequencing data of a study of a mutant IDH1 vaccine in newly diagnosed glioma. Study overall: The therapy given earlier, which was standard therapy, consisted of radiotherapy, temozolomide, or both, and most of the patients received both.

Germline V gene data show CDR1 as SGHNT and CDR2 as YENEEA. The CDR3 extends over 17 amino acids. V lost 4 bases and J lost 2, with 18 bases in between. Produced via immunoSEQ multiplex PCR; TCRdb's table is partial and in-frame only. The sample contains about 92,000 clones, about four fifths of which appear only once. Regarding time point: baseline, week 1 (first vaccination visit). Treatment in this sample: pre-vaccination baseline after standard-of-care therapy. Tumors from donors were new WHO grade 3 or 4 IDH1-mutant astrocytomas with ATRX loss. This chain joins TRBV11-3 and TRBJ2-1, with D maybe TRBD2 (6 bases). The TCR was taken from a man aged 35 to 55 with glioma. The sequences come from PBMCs, collected from a glioma patient treated with radiotherapy, temozolomide or both. CDR3 nucleotide sequence: TGTGCCAGCAGCTCTGGTCCTAGACTAGGACCCTACAATGAGCAGTTCTTC. It translates to CASSSGPRLGPYNEQFF. Together with reference TRBV11-3 and TRBJ2-1, the CDR3 gives the full variable domain: EAGVVQSPRYKIIEKKQPVAFWCNPISGHNTLYWYLQNLGQGPELLIRYENEEAVDDSQLPKDRFSAERLKGVDSTLKIQPAELGDSAVYLCASSSGPRLGPYNEQFFGPGTRLTVL.